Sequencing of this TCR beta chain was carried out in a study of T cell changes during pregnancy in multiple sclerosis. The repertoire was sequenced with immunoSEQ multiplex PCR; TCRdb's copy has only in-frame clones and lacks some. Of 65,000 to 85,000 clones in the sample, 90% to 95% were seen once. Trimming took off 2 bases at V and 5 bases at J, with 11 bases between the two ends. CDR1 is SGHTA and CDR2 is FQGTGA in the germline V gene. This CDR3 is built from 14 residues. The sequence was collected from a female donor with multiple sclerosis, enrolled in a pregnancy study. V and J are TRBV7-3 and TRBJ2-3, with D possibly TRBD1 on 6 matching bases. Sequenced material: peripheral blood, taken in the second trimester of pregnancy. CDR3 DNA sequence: TGTGCCAGCAGCTTATTTTCCAGGGGAGATACGCAGTATTTT. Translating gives CASSLFSRGDTQYF.